The next 23 T cell receptor beta chains were all read from a single sample in a study of early T cells in non-severe SARS-CoV-2 infection. Each CDR3 protein is one row after TCRdb ran MiXCR on the 5' RACE reads. The table includes about 110,000 distinct CDR3 sequences, around 10% detected once. What was sequenced was whole blood. Every receptor here comes from an adult who was a healthcare worker with PCR-confirmed SARS-CoV-2 infection or an uninfected control (not recorded which).

This CDR3 reads CASSLDSLEQYF. The CDR3 region has the DNA TGTGCCAGCAGTTTAGATAGTCTCGAGCAGTACTTC. This chain connects TRBV28 to TRBJ2-7; D not certain. V shed 2 bases and J shed 6 bases, with 8 bases lying between them. There are 12 residues in the CDR3. The germline V gene has CDR1 MDHEN and CDR2 SYDVKM.

The sample holds many counts of this clonotype. V and J are TRBV29-1 and TRBJ2-1; 8 bases are a match to TRBD2. CDR3 length: 13 residues. Germline-derived CDR1 and CDR2 are SQVTM and ANQGSEA. The J segment lost 7 bases and the V segment lost 4 bases, leaving 6 bases of the junction unmatched. CDR3 DNA sequence: TGCAGCGTTGTGATTCCTAGCGGGAATGAGCAGTTCTTC. Its translation is CSVVIPSGNEQFF.

In its sample, this clonotype was seen many times. This sequence joins TRBV2 and TRBJ2-1; TRBD1 agrees at 9 bases. There are 14 residues in the CDR3. Losses at the gene ends were 6 bases for V and 6 bases for J; bases not matched to a gene: 6. CDR1 is SNHLY, CDR2 FYNNEI, per germline. CDR3 DNA: TGTGCCAGCAGGACAGGGGGAGGGTCCAATGAGCAGTTCTTC. This codes for CASRTGGGSNEQFF.

V and J are TRBV20-1 and TRBJ2-2; 7 positions agree with TRBD1. Trimming cost V 0 bases and J 2 bases; bases outside gene matches: 9. The CDR3 is 17 residues long. Germline lookup yields CDR1 DFQATT and CDR2 SNEGSKA (reference sequence). The CDR3 is CSARDSSRDRNTGELFF. The DNA for the CDR3 is TGCAGTGCTAGAGACTCGAGCCGGGACAGAAACACCGGGGAGCTGTTTTTT.

This clonotype has only a few counts. V is TRBV9 and J is TRBJ2-7, with TRBD2 matching 7 bases. The CDR3 has 15 amino acids. Germline V gives CDR1 SGDLS, CDR2 YYNGEE. V was clipped by 2 bases and J by 3 bases; unmatched bases: 8. CDR3 nucleotides: TGTGCCAGCAGCGTCGGGGGGTATATCCTCTACGAGCAGTACTTC. Its protein is CASSVGGYILYEQYF.

The genes are TRBV6-5 and TRBJ1-5; D not certain. The V and J ends lost 0 bases and 4 bases respectively, with 4 bases between them. The CDR3 contains 13 residues. The germline V gene has CDR1 MNHEY and CDR2 SVGAGI. The CDR3 is CASSYSRNQPQHF. CDR3 nucleotides: TGTGCCAGCAGTTACTCGAGAAATCAGCCCCAGCATTTT.

The V gene is TRBV7-9, the J gene TRBJ2-1; D is unclear. CDR1 and CDR2 from the germline V gene are SEHNR and FQNEAQ (reference sequence). Trimming took off 0 bases at V and 6 bases at J, with 3 bases between the two ends. The CDR3 covers 12 residues. The DNA for the CDR3 is TGTGCCAGCAGCTTAGCTAGCAATGAGCAGTTCTTC. Protein product: CASSLASNEQFF.

This clonotype was picked up a small number of times. This chain links TRBV5-6 with TRBJ1-5; the D gene is possibly TRBD1 (6 bases). CDR1 and CDR2 (germline): SGHDT, YYEEEE. Deletions cut 0 bases from V and 4 bases from J, with 11 bases between. The CDR3 runs 15 residues. CDR3: CASSLGLQGNQPQHF. In DNA form, the CDR3 reads TGTGCCAGCAGCTTGGGGCTACAGGGAAATCAGCCCCAGCATTTT.

This clonotype was observed a handful of times. This rearrangement joins TRBV20-1 to TRBJ2-5; TRBD2 matches at 10 bases. The CDR3 consists of 17 residues. CDR1 and CDR2 from the germline V gene are DFQATT and SNEGSKA (reference sequence). Trimming cost V 0 bases and J 5 bases; bases outside gene matches: 12. CDR3 loop: CSARDAASGGRGETQYF. The CDR3 DNA sequence: TGCAGTGCTAGAGATGCCGCTAGCGGGGGCCGGGGGGAGACCCAGTACTTC.

This clonotype was observed a few times. The genes are TRBV12-3 or TRBV12-4 and TRBJ2-1; D call uncertain. V dropped 0 bases and J dropped 3 bases, with 3 bases sitting between them. This CDR3 spans 13 amino acids. The DNA of the CDR3 is TGTGCCAGCAGTTTAGCCAGCTACAATGAGCAGTTCTTC. Residues: CASSLASYNEQFF.

The chain employs TRBV29-1 and TRBJ1-5, with a weak D call TRBD1 (5 bases). CDR3 size: 13 residues. CDR1 is SQVTM, CDR2 ANQGSEA, per germline. The CDR3 DNA is TGCGGAGCCACGGCAGTCCCAGGGCAGCCCCAGCATTTT. The encoded protein is CGATAVPGQPQHF.

This clonotype was recorded a few times. This chain joins TRBV11-2 and TRBJ1-5; weak D call: TRBD1 (5 bases). Germline CDR1 reads SGHAT; CDR2 reads FQNNGV. The CDR3 has 17 residues. Trimming cost V 4 bases and J 11 bases, with 27 bases left between them. CDR3 coding DNA: TGTGCCAGCAGCTCCCGTATTGGCAGGGTAGAGGTTTGGGCCCAGCATTTT. It yields the protein CASSSRIGRVEVWAQHF.

This clonotype has ten or more counts. V usage is TRBV3-1 and J usage is TRBJ2-3; maybe TRBD2 (6 bases). This CDR3 region has 14 residues. Per germline, CDR1 LGHDT and CDR2 YNNKEL (reference sequence). With 7 bases removed from V and 0 bases from J, the gap between germline ends came to 11 bases. The CDR3 reads CASKAGPSTDTQYF. CDR3 nucleotide sequence: TGTGCCAGCAAGGCGGGGCCTAGCACAGATACGCAGTATTTT.

This clonotype has ten or more counts. The rearrangement joins TRBV11-2 to TRBJ2-5, with TRBD2 as a possible D gene (5 bases). CDR1 SGHAT and CDR2 FQNNGV come from the germline V gene. V gave up 5 bases and J gave up 7 bases, with 11 bases separating them. There are 12 residues in the CDR3. This CDR3 is CASSPVAGTQYF. CDR3 nucleotides: TGTGCCAGCAGCCCGGTCGCGGGGACCCAGTACTTC. The full variable domain, in which reference TRBV11-2 and TRBJ2-5 provide the parts outside the CDR3, is EAGVAQSPRYKIIEKRQSVAFWCNPISGHATLYWYQQILGQGPKLLIQFQNNGVVDDSQLPKDRFSAERLKGVDSTLKIQPAKLEDSAVYLCASSPVAGTQYFGPGTRLLVL.

DNA for the CDR3: TGCGCCAGCAGCCAAGATCTGGCGACAGGTCATATTTTGAGCTCTGGAAACACCATATATTTT. It translates to CASSQDLATGHILSSGNTIYF. This chain joins TRBV4-1 and TRBJ1-3; a possible D gene is TRBD1 (6 bases). Germline CDR1 reads MGHRA; CDR2 reads YSYEKL. The V end was cut by 0 bases, the J end by 0 bases, with 24 bases between. This CDR3 comprises 21 residues.

The chain joins TRBV6-1 to TRBJ1-5; 7 bases fit TRBD1. V lost 3 bases to trimming and J lost 3 bases; unmatched junction nucleotides: 5. Germline CDR1 is MNHNS and CDR2 is SASEGT. The CDR3 runs to 15 residues. The DNA for the CDR3 is TGTGCCAGCAGTGAGCCCACAGGGGCCAATCAGCCCCAGCATTTT. Protein: CASSEPTGANQPQHF.

This clonotype showed up just a few times. The chain uses TRBV30 and TRBJ2-5; 13 nucleotides agree with TRBD2. The trim removed 2 bases at V and 2 bases at J, leaving 5 bases unmatched. Germline assignment: CDR1 GTSNPN and CDR2 SVGIG (reference sequence). This CDR3 contains 16 residues. The CDR3 bases are TGTGCCTGGAGTCCCCCACTAGCGGGGGGGCAAGAGACCCAGTACTTC. Amino acids: CAWSPPLAGGQETQYF. The whole variable domain, filled in from reference TRBV30 and TRBJ2-5, reads SQTIHQWPATLVQPVGSPLSLECTVEGTSNPNLYWYRQAAGRGLQLLFYSVGIGQISSEVPQNLSASRPQDRQFILSSKKLLLSDSGFYLCAWSPPLAGGQETQYFGPGTRLLVL.

There are a few counts of this clonotype. The chain is built from TRBV30 and TRBJ2-7, with D perhaps matching TRBD1 (5 bases). This CDR3 contains 15 residues. CDR1 GTSNPN and CDR2 SVGIG come from the germline V gene (reference sequence). Trimming removed 3 bases from V and 7 bases from J, with 22 bases in between. DNA for the CDR3: TGTGCCTGGAGCGCAGGGAATAGGATTCTTGGGGAGCAGTACTTC. This encodes CAWSAGNRILGEQYF.

This clonotype was detected ten times or more. The chain uses TRBV20-1 and TRBJ2-1, with D possibly TRBD1 on 6 matching bases. CDR3 size: 11 residues. Germline values: CDR1 DFQATT, CDR2 SNEGSKA (reference sequence). V dropped 6 bases and J dropped 7 bases, with 10 bases sitting between them. The CDR3, as DNA: TGCAGTGCGGGGGCTAAGAATGAGCAGTTCTTC. This codes for CSAGAKNEQFF.

This clonotype was seen more than once but under ten times. The chain has TRBV2 and TRBJ2-1, with TRBD2 matching over 9 bases. CDR3 size: 16 residues. Germline V gene sequence: CDR1 SNHLY, CDR2 FYNNEI. The trim removed 5 bases at V and 9 bases at J, leaving 14 bases unmatched. The CDR3 loop reads CASSRASGIGRGEQFF. The CDR3 bases are TGTGCCAGCAGTCGGGCTAGCGGGATCGGGCGGGGTGAGCAGTTCTTC. Full variable domain (remainder filled in from reference TRBV2 and TRBJ2-1): EPEVTQTPSHQVTQMGQEVILRCVPISNHLYFYWYRQILGQKVEFLVSFYNNEISEKSEIFDDQFSVERPDGSNFTLKIRSTKLEDSAMYFCASSRASGIGRGEQFFGPGTRLTVL.

This clonotype has at least ten counts. The gene calls are TRBV11-2 and TRBJ2-2; D is perhaps TRBD1 (5 bases). The CDR3 is made up of 16 amino acids. The ends were cut back, 1 base at V and 0 bases at J, with 9 bases in the middle. Looked up from germline, CDR1 is SGHAT and CDR2 is FQNNGV. The CDR3 sequence is CASSLATRANTGELFF. As DNA, the CDR3 is TGTGCCAGCAGCTTAGCAACCAGGGCGAACACCGGGGAGCTGTTTTTT.

About this clonotype itself: A much bigger clone sits one base away, suggesting this may be a read error. The V call is TRBV2, the J call TRBJ2-2, with D perhaps matching TRBD1 or TRBD2 (5 bases each). The CDR3 loop spans 15 amino acids. Germline assignment: CDR1 SNHLY and CDR2 FYNNEI. Between the trimmed V and J ends, which lost 8 bases and 6 bases, there was a span of 19 bases. The CDR3: CASGGGEVSPGELFF. The DNA of the CDR3 is TGTGCCAGCGGTGGGGGTGAAGTGAGTCCCGGGGAGCTGTTTTTT.

This clonotype occurred many times. This chain links TRBV18 with TRBJ1-6, with 7 bases that match TRBD1. This CDR3 comprises 14 residues. V lost 4 bases and J lost 7; bases outside the gene matches: 4. Germline values: CDR1 KGHSH, CDR2 LQKENI. The DNA for the CDR3 is TGTGCCAGCTCACAGGACAGGATCAATTCACCCCTCCACTTT. This gives the protein CASSQDRINSPLHF.